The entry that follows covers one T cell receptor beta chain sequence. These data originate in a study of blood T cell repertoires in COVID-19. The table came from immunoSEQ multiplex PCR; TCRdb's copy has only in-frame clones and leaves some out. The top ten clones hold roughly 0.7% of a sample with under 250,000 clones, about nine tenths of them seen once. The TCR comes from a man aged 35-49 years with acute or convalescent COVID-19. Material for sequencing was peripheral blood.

CDR3 sequence: CASSRGALGTGELFF. In DNA, the CDR3 is TGTGCCAGCAGTCGGGGGGCCCTGGGCACCGGGGAGCTGTTTTTT. The gene calls are TRBV27 and TRBJ2-2, with a possible D match to TRBD2 (7 bases). This CDR3 is 15 amino acids long. Germline-derived CDR1 and CDR2 are MNHEY and SMNVEV (reference sequence). V was trimmed by 5 bases and J by 4 bases, leaving 14 bases between them.